Listed here are 22 T cell receptor beta chains from one sample, sequenced in a study of T cells in Graves' hyperthyroidism and ophthalmopathy (dated by TCRdb to about 2019). Library prep was done by multiplex PCR. Sequencing took place on an Illumina HiSeq 2000. The TCR beta CDR3 regions were amplified from the RNA transcripts. The first round of RT-PCR for the TCR CDR3 was performed with the HTBI primer set and the Qiagen OneStep RT-PCR kit. Through fastp at Q25 and MiXCR, TCRdb rebuilt clones from the public reads, retaining in-frame beta chains. Rows are unified per CDR3 protein, each entry keeping the most common DNA and genes. In this sample the table shows 450,000 to 600,000 distinct CDR3 sequences, 12% to 15% of which occur a single time. The ten largest clones add up to roughly 14% of the sample. Material: blood. These receptors came from a woman between 40 and 50 years old with Graves' hyperthyroidism.

Concerning this clonotype: This may be a read error: a much more frequent sequence differs by one nucleotide. The chain employs TRBV12-3 or TRBV12-4 and TRBJ1-6, with D possibly matching TRBD1 (5 bases). Trimming removed 5 bases at V and 9 bases at J, with 14 bases between. The CDR3 consists of 14 residues. The CDR3: CASSTGTQVSPLHF. The CDR3 nucleotides read TGTGCCAGCAGTACCGGGACTCAGGTTTCACCCCTCCACTTT.

Here the CDR3 reads CASSPSGILMNNSPLHF. The CDR3 bases are TGTGCCAGTAGCCCCTCAGGGATTCTGATGAATAATTCACCCCTCCACTTT. The rearrangement uses TRBV19 and TRBJ1-6, with D maybe TRBD1 (5 bases). Trimming pared 6 bases from V and 5 bases from J, leaving 20 bases between. The germline V gene encodes CDR1 LNHDA and CDR2 SQIVND (reference sequence). The CDR3 extends over 17 amino acids.

V and J are TRBV19 and TRBJ2-7, with 8 bases that match TRBD2. The V gene end was trimmed by 5 bases and the J gene end by 4 bases; junction bases not matched to a gene: 10. CDR3 length equals 15 residues. Germline-derived CDR1 and CDR2 are LNHDA and SQIVND (reference sequence). DNA of the CDR3: TGTGCCAGTAGTGCCTCGGGGGGGAACGGATACGAGCAGTACTTC. The encoded protein is CASSASGGNGYEQYF.

This clonotype appeared many times. The chain carries TRBV28 and TRBJ1-2; the D is unclear. Germline CDR1 MDHEN, CDR2 SYDVKM. There are 15 residues in the CDR3. Trimming took off 4 bases at V and 8 bases at J, with 20 bases between the two ends. CDR3 sequence: CASSSPDPAAGGYTF. DNA of the CDR3: TGTGCCAGCAGTTCCCCGGACCCAGCAGCGGGAGGCTACACCTTC.

This chain connects TRBV7-2 to TRBJ2-7; 7 nucleotides align to TRBD2. Germline lookup yields CDR1 SGHTA and CDR2 FQGNSA. V lost 5 bases and J lost 2; bases outside the gene matches: 9. CDR3 size: 15 residues. CDR3 region: CASSGGDLGAYEQYF. As DNA, the CDR3 is TGTGCCAGCAGCGGGGGGGACTTGGGAGCCTACGAGCAGTACTTC.

V gene TRBV3-1 combines with J gene TRBJ2-5; 13 bases align to TRBD2. Per germline, CDR1 LGHDT and CDR2 YNNKEL (reference sequence). V was clipped by 4 bases and J by 2 bases; unmatched bases: 7. The CDR3 totals 17 residues. The CDR3 DNA is TGTGCCAGCAGCCGGACTAGCGGGAGTCTTTGGCAAGAGACCCAGTACTTC. It specifies CASSRTSGSLWQETQYF.

This clonotype was seen a few times. The J gene is TRBJ2-5, the V gene TRBV5-6, with unresolved D. CDR1 is SGHDT, CDR2 YYEEEE, per germline. V lost 3 bases, J lost 1 base, and 7 bases lay in between. This CDR3 has 13 amino acids. The CDR3 region has the DNA TGTGCCAGCAGCTCGAGGCCCCAAGAGACCCAGTACTTC. It codes for CASSSRPQETQYF.

This CDR3 reads CASSTGTVYNEKLFF. Here the CDR3 DNA reads TGTGCCAGTAGTACTGGGACAGTTTATAATGAAAAACTGTTTTTT. The chain combines TRBV19 with TRBJ1-4; TRBD1 matches 7 bases. The CDR3 has 15 amino acids. CDR1 is LNHDA and CDR2 is SQIVND in the germline V gene (reference sequence). Unmatched junction bases numbered 6, after V lost 4 bases and J lost 4 bases.

V and J are TRBV5-4 and TRBJ2-3, with a possible D match to TRBD1 (6 bases). Germline lookup yields CDR1 SGHNT and CDR2 YYREEE (reference sequence). Trimming cost V 0 bases and J 5 bases, with 13 bases left between them. The CDR3 covers 15 residues. The CDR3 is CASSLDYREIDTQYF. The CDR3 DNA is TGTGCCAGCAGCTTGGATTACAGGGAAATAGATACGCAGTATTTT.

This chain links TRBV5-6 with TRBJ1-2, with 10 bases aligning to TRBD1. The junction had 10 bases not matched to a gene; V was cut back by 3 bases and J by 8 bases. Per germline, CDR1 SGHDT and CDR2 YYEEEE. The CDR3 runs 15 residues. The CDR3 nucleotides are TGTGCCAGCAGCTCCCGGGACAGGGGAGGAAGAGGCTACACCTTC. It encodes CASSSRDRGGRGYTF.

This clonotype was recorded at least ten times. The chain employs TRBV6-1 and TRBJ1-3; D may be TRBD1 (6 bases). The germline gives CDR1 MNHNS, CDR2 SASEGT. Trimming removed 7 bases at V and 2 bases at J, with 21 bases between. CDR3 size: 17 residues. In DNA form, the CDR3 reads TGTGCCAGCAATTTACAGGGAGTCACCTCTGCTGGAAACACCATATATTTT. The encoded protein is CASNLQGVTSAGNTIYF.

This clonotype was seen more than once but under ten times. The rearrangement links TRBV20-1 to TRBJ1-1, with a possible D match to TRBD1 (5 bases). This CDR3 has 15 residues. The germline V and J ends were trimmed by 7 bases and 0 bases, with 18 bases remaining between them. Germline V gene sequence: CDR1 DFQATT, CDR2 SNEGSKA (reference sequence). The CDR3, as DNA: TGCAGTGTGCGGGAGATGAGGGGTCTGAACACTGAAGCTTTCTTT. Translated: CSVREMRGLNTEAFF.

This clonotype appeared many times. The rearrangement uses TRBV28 and TRBJ2-1; 7 bases are shared with TRBD1. The CDR3 extends over 14 amino acids. V lost 6 bases to trimming and J lost 5 bases; unmatched junction nucleotides: 7. Germline loops: CDR1 MDHEN, CDR2 SYDVKM. The CDR3 DNA sequence: TGTGCCAGCAGGCTGGGGACAGCCAACAATGAGCAGTTCTTC. Amino acids: CASRLGTANNEQFF.

The CDR3 coding sequence is TGCGCCAGCAGCCCGTTTACAGCTAACACTGAAGCTTTCTTT. Encoded protein: CASSPFTANTEAFF. The chain couples TRBV5-1 to TRBJ1-1; D is uncertain. This CDR3 has 14 amino acids. The germline CDR1 and CDR2 sequences are SGHRS and YFSETQ. The germline V and J ends were trimmed by 4 bases and 2 bases, with 12 bases remaining between them.

In this sample, this clonotype turned up many times. The chain links TRBV19 to TRBJ2-2, with 14 bases aligning to TRBD2. The CDR3 consists of 17 residues. V trimming: 10 bases; J trimming: 7 bases; junction bases outside the gene matches: 14. The germline CDR1 and CDR2 sequences are LNHDA and SQIVND (reference sequence). The CDR3 protein is CATTGTSGSWSSGELFF. In DNA, the CDR3 is TGTGCCACGACCGGGACTAGCGGGAGTTGGAGCAGCGGGGAGCTGTTTTTT.

Ten or more counts support this clonotype. This rearrangement joins TRBV24-1 to TRBJ2-1, with 9 bases identical to TRBD2. Germline assignment: CDR1 KGHDR and CDR2 SFDVKD. Losses at the gene ends were 5 bases for V and 7 bases for J; bases not matched to a gene: 11. The CDR3 runs to 16 residues. This CDR3 is CATSVLGSSGTNEQFF. In DNA form, the CDR3 reads TGTGCCACCAGTGTCCTGGGGTCTAGCGGGACGAATGAGCAGTTCTTC.

This clonotype was observed many times. V gene TRBV12-3 or TRBV12-4 combines with J gene TRBJ2-2, with a possible D match to TRBD2 (5 bases). The V end was cut by 5 bases, the J end by 0 bases, with 13 bases between. The CDR3 is 16 residues long. The CDR3 protein is CASSGAPEANTGELFF. CDR3 DNA sequence: TGTGCCAGCAGTGGAGCCCCGGAGGCGAACACCGGGGAGCTGTTTTTT.

This clonotype was recorded many times. This chain connects TRBV29-1 to TRBJ1-2; D is ambiguous. Germline V gene data show CDR1 as SQVTM and CDR2 as ANQGSEA. This CDR3 spans 14 amino acids. Trimming removed 1 base from V and 1 base from J, with 10 bases in between. DNA of the CDR3: TGCAGCGTTGAAGCAGTTGGGAGTAACTATGGCTACACCTTC. It translates to CSVEAVGSNYGYTF.

The chain joins TRBV5-5 to TRBJ1-1; 7 nucleotides agree with TRBD1. This CDR3 has 11 residues. J was trimmed by 11 bases and V by 5 bases; bases with no gene match: 6. Germline loops: CDR1 SGHKS, CDR2 YYEKEE (reference sequence). This CDR3 reads CASSSRQGAFF. Written as DNA, the CDR3 is TGTGCCAGCAGTTCCCGACAGGGTGCTTTCTTT.

This clonotype was counted only a few times. This may come from a read error, since a much larger clone is one base off. The chain links TRBV12-3 or TRBV12-4 to TRBJ1-2, with D possibly being TRBD1 (5 bases). CDR3 size: 13 residues. CDR3 DNA: TGTGCCAGCAGCACGGGGGGAAACTATGGCTGCACCTTC. It translates to CASSTGGNYGCTF.

About this clonotype itself: A much bigger clone sits one base away, suggesting this may be a read error. A read error is likely, as this CDR3 ends without the conserved phenylalanine or tryptophan. The V gene is TRBV6-2 or TRBV6-3, the J gene TRBJ1-2; D perhaps matches TRBD1 (6 bases). Trimming removed 6 bases from V and 0 bases from J, with 20 bases in between. CDR1 MNHEY and CDR2 SVGEGT come from the germline V gene. The CDR3 is made up of 17 amino acids. DNA of the CDR3: TGTGCCAGCAGCGACCTAACAGGGCGCGAAGCTAACTATGGCTACACCTCC. It yields the protein CASSDLTGREANYGYTS.

This clonotype was observed many times. V is TRBV30 and J is TRBJ1-1; no clear D gene. With 2 bases removed from V and 0 bases from J, the gap between germline ends came to 7 bases. In germline, CDR1 is GTSNPN, CDR2 SVGIG (reference sequence). This CDR3 is 13 amino acids long. CDR3 in amino acids: CAWSYGMNTEAFF. As DNA, the CDR3 is TGTGCCTGGAGTTACGGGATGAACACTGAAGCTTTCTTT. The full variable domain, its missing parts supplied by reference TRBV30 and TRBJ1-1, is SQTIHQWPATLVQPVGSPLSLECTVEGTSNPNLYWYRQAAGRGLQLLFYSVGIGQISSEVPQNLSASRPQDRQFILSSKKLLLSDSGFYLCAWSYGMNTEAFFGQGTRLTVV.